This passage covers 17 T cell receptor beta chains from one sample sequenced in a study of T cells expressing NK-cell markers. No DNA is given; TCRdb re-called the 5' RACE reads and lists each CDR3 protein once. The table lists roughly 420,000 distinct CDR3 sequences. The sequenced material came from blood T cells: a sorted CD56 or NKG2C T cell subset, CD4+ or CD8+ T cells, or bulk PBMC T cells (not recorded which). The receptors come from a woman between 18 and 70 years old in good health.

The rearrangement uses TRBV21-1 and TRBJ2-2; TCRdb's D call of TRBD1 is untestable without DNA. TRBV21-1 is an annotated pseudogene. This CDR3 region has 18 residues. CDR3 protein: CATIKLRDKGHLTGELFF.

Here the CDR3 reads CASSDPPSGQETQYF. The J gene is TRBJ2-5, the V gene TRBV25-1; TCRdb indicates TRBD2, and absent DNA this call remains unverified. The CDR3 loop spans 15 amino acids. Per the germline V gene, CDR1 is MGHDK and CDR2 is SYGVNS. The full variable domain, completed using reference TRBV25-1 and TRBJ2-5, is EADIYQTPRYLVIGTGKKITLECSQTMGHDKMYWYQQDPGMELHLIHYSYGVNSTEKGDLSSESTVSRIRTEHFPLTLESARPSHTSQYLCASSDPPSGQETQYFGPGTRLLVL.

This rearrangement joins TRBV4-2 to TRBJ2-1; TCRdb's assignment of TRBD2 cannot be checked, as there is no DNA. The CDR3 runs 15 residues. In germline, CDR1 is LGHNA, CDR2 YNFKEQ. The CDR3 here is CASSQEEGLASEQFF.

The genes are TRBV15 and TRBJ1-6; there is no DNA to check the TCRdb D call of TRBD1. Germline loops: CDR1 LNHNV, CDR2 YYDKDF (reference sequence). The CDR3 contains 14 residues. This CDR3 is CATSRDPGNSPLHF.

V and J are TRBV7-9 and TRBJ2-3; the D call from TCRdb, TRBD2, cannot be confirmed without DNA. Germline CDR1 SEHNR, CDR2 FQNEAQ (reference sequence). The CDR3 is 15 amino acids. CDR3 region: CASSYLAGYTDTQYF.

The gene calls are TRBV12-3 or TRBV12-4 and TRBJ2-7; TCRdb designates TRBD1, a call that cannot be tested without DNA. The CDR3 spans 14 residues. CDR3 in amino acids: CASSLNAGAYEQYF.

The CDR3 here is CASSLSVGLAGGYNEQFF. The chain is built from TRBV5-6 and TRBJ2-1; TCRdb indicates TRBD2, and absent DNA this call remains unverified. The CDR3 loop spans 18 amino acids. Germline assignment: CDR1 SGHDT and CDR2 YYEEEE.

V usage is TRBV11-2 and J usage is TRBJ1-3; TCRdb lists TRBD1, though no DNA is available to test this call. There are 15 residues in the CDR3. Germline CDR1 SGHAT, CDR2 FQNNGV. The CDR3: CASSPGTGGKNTIYF.

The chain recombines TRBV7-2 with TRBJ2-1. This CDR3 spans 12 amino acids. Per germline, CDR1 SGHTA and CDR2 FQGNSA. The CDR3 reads CASSPRFDEQFF.

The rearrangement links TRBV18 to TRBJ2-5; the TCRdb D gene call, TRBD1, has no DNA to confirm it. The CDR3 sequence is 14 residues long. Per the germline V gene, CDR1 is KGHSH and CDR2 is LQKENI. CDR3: CASALAGGQETQYF.

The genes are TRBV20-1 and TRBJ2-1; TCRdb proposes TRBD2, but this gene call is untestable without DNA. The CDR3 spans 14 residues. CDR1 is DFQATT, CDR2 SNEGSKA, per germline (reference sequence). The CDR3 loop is CSAPGASGRNEQFF.

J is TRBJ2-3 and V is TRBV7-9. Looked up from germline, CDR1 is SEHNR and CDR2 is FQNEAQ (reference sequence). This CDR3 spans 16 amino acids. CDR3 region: CASSSRKTQSTDTQYF.

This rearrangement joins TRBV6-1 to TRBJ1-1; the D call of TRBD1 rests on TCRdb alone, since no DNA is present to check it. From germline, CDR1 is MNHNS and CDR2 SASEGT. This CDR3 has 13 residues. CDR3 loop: CASSRGENTEAFF.

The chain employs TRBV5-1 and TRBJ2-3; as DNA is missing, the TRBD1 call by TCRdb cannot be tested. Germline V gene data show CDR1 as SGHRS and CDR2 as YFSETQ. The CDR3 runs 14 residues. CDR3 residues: CASSSGITTDTQYF.

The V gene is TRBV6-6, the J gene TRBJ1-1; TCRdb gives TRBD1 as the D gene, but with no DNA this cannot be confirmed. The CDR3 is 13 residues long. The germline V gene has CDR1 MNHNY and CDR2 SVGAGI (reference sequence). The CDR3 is CASRDRGPDEAFF.

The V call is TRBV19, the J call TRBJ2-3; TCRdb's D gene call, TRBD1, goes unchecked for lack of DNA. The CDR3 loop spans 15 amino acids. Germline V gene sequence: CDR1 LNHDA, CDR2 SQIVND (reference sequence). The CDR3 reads CASSIGYGQENTQYF.

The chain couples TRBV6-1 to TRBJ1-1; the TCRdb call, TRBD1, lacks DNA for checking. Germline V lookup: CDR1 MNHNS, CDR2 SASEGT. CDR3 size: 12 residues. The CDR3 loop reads CASGRVNPEAFF.